Listed below are T cell receptor beta chains from one sample, sequenced in a study of cytomegalovirus exposure and HLA in healthy donors. The data were produced by immunoSEQ multiplex PCR, yet TCRdb's version contains in-frame clones alone and is incomplete. The clone table shows 75,000 to 80,000 clones, with the ten largest holding 3% to 4%. Sequencing was carried out using PBMCs. The receptors derive from a man aged 18 to 35 in good health and CMV-seropositive. Both conserved end residues are part of each CDR3. D genes are given only for firm matches.

NA,TRBV7-8,TRBJ1-1,TGTGCCAGCAGGGGGGGGCGGCAGAACACTGAAGCTTTCTTT,CASRGGRQNTEAFF
NA,TRBV20-1,TRBJ2-7,TGCAGTGCGGGCCGCTCCTACGAGCAGTACTTC,CSAGRSYEQYF
NA,TRBV19,TRBJ1-2,TGTGCCAGTACCTCAATCCACAGGAATAGGCACTATGGCTACACCTTC,CASTSIHRNRHYGYTF
TRBD1,TRBV30,TRBJ2-7,TGTGCCTGGAGTGGAGACAGGGCTCCGACCTACGAGCAGTACTTC,CAWSGDRAPTYEQYF
TRBD1,TRBV19,TRBJ1-2,TGTGCCAGTAGTGATATTACAGGGGTCTCCTATGGCTACACCTTC,CASSDITGVSYGYTF
TRBD2,TRBV18,TRBJ2-1,TGTGCCAGCTCACCGCTAGGGACTAGCTCCTACAATGAGCAGTTCTTC,CASSPLGTSSYNEQFF
NA,TRBV28,TRBJ2-1,TGTGCCAGCAGTTTGGAGGACAATGAGCAGTTCTTC,CASSLEDNEQFF
NA,TRBV18,TRBJ2-7,TGTGCCAGCTCACCATTCGACAGCTCCTACGAGCAGTACTTC,CASSPFDSSYEQYF
NA,TRBV5-1,TRBJ2-3,TGCGCCAGCATCCCCGGCGGGGGCACAGATACGCAGTATTTT,CASIPGGGTDTQYF
TRBD1,TRBV18,TRBJ2-7,TGTGCCAGCTCACCCGTCACCGGGACAGGGGATTTCTCCTACGAGCAGTACTTC,CASSPVTGTGDFSYEQYF
NA,TRBV12-5,TRBJ1-1,TGTGCTAGTGGTTTGGTACTGGGAGGGATGGACACTGAAGCTTTCTTT,CASGLVLGGMDTEAFF
NA,TRBV6-1,TRBJ2-7,TGTGCCAGCAGTGAGTGGGACTCCCAGGGCTACGAGCAGTACTTC,CASSEWDSQGYEQYF
TRBD1,TRBV30,TRBJ1-4,TGTGCCTGGAGTAGGACAGGGGGGAATGAAAAACTGTTTTTT,CAWSRTGGNEKLFF
NA,TRBV5-1,TRBJ1-4,TGCGCCAGCAGCCGGTGGACAGCCGCAACTAATGAAAAACTGTTTTTT,CASSRWTAATNEKLFF
NA,TRBV30,TRBJ2-1,TGTGCCTGGAGTAGAGGGTCCTACTACAATGAGCAGTTCTTC,CAWSRGSYYNEQFF
TRBD1,TRBV5-6,TRBJ1-4,TGTGCCAGCAGCTCAGGACAGGGGTCGGCTGAAAAACTGTTTTTT,CASSSGQGSAEKLFF
TRBD1,TRBV5-1,TRBJ2-7,TGCGCCAGCAGCCTATCCGGGACAGGGGTTTACGAGCAGTACTTC,CASSLSGTGVYEQYF
NA,TRBV29-1,TRBJ2-7,TGCAGCGTTGAACTGAGCTCCTACGAGCAGTACTTC,CSVELSSYEQYF
NA,TRBV6-6,TRBJ1-2,TGTGCCAGCAGTCTGGACACCACGAAGGCAAAGGGCTACACCTTC,CASSLDTTKAKGYTF
NA,TRBV10-3,TRBJ1-5,TGTGCCATCAGTGAAATAGAAACGGGAAATCAGCCCCAGCATTTT,CAISEIETGNQPQHF
NA,TRBV7-9,TRBJ1-3,TGTGCCAGCAGCTTCTCGGGAAGCTCTGGAAACACCATATATTTT,CASSFSGSSGNTIYF
TRBD1,TRBV15,TRBJ1-2,TGTGCCACCAGCAGAGATGGGACAGATGGCTACACCTTC,CATSRDGTDGYTF
TRBD1,TRBV28,TRBJ1-2,TGTGCCAGCAGTTTACAGGGACAGGGGGGGATCTATGGCTACACCTTC,CASSLQGQGGIYGYTF
NA,TRBV2,TRBJ2-1,TGTGCCAGCAATTACGAGAGAAACAATGAGCAGTTCTTC,CASNYERNNEQFF
TRBD1,TRBV11-2,TRBJ2-7,TGTGCCAGCAGCCGAATAGGGGGCCCCTACGAGCAGTACTTC,CASSRIGGPYEQYF
TRBD1,TRBV27,TRBJ1-2,TGTGCCAGCAGTTTACGGAGACAGGGGATGGAGGGCTACACCTTC,CASSLRRQGMEGYTF
NA,TRBV29-1,TRBJ2-2,TGCAGCGTTGAAGACGGGGGGCTGGACACCGGGGAGCTGTTTTTT,CSVEDGGLDTGELFF
TRBD2,TRBV6-1,TRBJ2-3,TGTGCCAGCCGTCCCGGGGGGGATACGCAGTATTTT,CASRPGGDTQYF
NA,TRBV5-1,TRBJ2-7,TGCGCCAGCAGCTTCCGGGACGAGCAGTACTTC,CASSFRDEQYF
TRBD1,TRBV6-1,TRBJ1-2,TGTGCCAGCAGTGAAGCGGGGACAGGGCTCCTCTATGGCTACACCTTC,CASSEAGTGLLYGYTF
NA,TRBV10-3,TRBJ1-2,TGTGCCATCAGTGATAGGGGGACGGACTATGGCTACACCTTC,CAISDRGTDYGYTF
TRBD1,TRBV9,TRBJ2-5,TGTGCCAGCAGAGGGACAGGGGAAGAGACCCAGTACTTC,CASRGTGEETQYF
TRBD1,TRBV27,TRBJ2-7,TGTGCCAGCGCCCGACAGGGGCACGAGCAGTACTTC,CASARQGHEQYF
TRBD2,TRBV10-1,TRBJ2-3,TGCGCCAGCCCGGCTGTTGGACTAGCGGGAGATGAAGATACGCAGTATTTT,CASPAVGLAGDEDTQYF
NA,TRBV19,TRBJ1-1,TGTGCCAGTAGTGTCCTAACAGGGACTGAAGCTTTCTTT,CASSVLTGTEAFF
TRBD2,TRBV6-1,TRBJ2-4,TGTGCCAGCAGTGAGCGGGAGGGAAACATTCAGTACTTC,CASSEREGNIQYF
NA,TRBV4-1,TRBJ1-6,TGCGCCAGCAGCCAAGGACAGGCGGACCCCTATTCACCCCTCCACTTT,CASSQGQADPYSPLHF
NA,TRBV5-6,TRBJ1-6,TGTGCCAGCAGCCCTAGGGGACTTGGTTCACCCCTCCACTTT,CASSPRGLGSPLHF
TRBD1,TRBV13,TRBJ1-1,TGTGCCAGCAGCTTAGGGGAGGGGGCTATGAACACTGAAGCTTTCTTT,CASSLGEGAMNTEAFF
TRBD1,TRBV28,TRBJ1-2,TGTGCCGTTAACTTCCAGGGGGCGGATGGCTACACCTTC,CAVNFQGADGYTF
NA,TRBV6-5,TRBJ2-7,TGTGCCAGCACCCCGGTTAGCGGAGGATACGAGCAGTACTTC,CASTPVSGGYEQYF
NA,TRBV30,TRBJ2-3,TGTGCCTGGAGCCTGTCCGGAGGAGATACGCAGTATTTT,CAWSLSGGDTQYF
NA,TRBV11-3,TRBJ2-1,TGTGCCAGCAGCCCCCGCTCCACTTTCGATGAGCAGTTCTTC,CASSPRSTFDEQFF
NA,TRBV19,TRBJ1-5,TGTGCCAGTAGTATAGTCGGGGGAGGCAATCAGCCCCAGCATTTT,CASSIVGGGNQPQHF
TRBD1,TRBV6-1,TRBJ2-7,TGTGCCAGCAGTGGAGCCGGGACAGGGTACCCCTACGAGCAGTACTTC,CASSGAGTGYPYEQYF
TRBD1,TRBV28,TRBJ2-6,TGTGCCAGCAGCAGGCCGGGACAGGGGGTGTCTGGGGCCAACGTCCTGACTTTC,CASSRPGQGVSGANVLTF